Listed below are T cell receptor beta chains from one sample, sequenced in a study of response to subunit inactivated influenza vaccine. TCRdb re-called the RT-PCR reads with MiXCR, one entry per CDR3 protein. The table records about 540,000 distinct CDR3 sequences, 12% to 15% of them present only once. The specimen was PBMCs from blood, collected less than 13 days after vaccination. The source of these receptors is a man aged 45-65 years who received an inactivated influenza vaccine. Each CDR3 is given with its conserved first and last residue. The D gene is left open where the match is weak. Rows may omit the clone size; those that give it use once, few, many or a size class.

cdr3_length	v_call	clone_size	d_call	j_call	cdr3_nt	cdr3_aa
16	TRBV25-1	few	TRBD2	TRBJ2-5	TGTGCCAGCAGTGAATTCTGGAGCGGGGGAGGGGAGACCCAGTACTTC	CASSEFWSGGGETQYF
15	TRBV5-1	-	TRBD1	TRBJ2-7	TGCGCCAGCAGCTTAGCTGGGACAGGGGGCAGCGAGCAGTACTTC	CASSLAGTGGSEQYF
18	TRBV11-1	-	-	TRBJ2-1	TGTGCCAGCAGCTTAGCCGGGACGGTAAATAGCTCCTACAATGAGCAGTTCTTC	CASSLAGTVNSSYNEQFF
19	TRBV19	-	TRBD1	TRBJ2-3	TGTGCCAGTAGTATGACAGGGGGCTTATACTTACATAGCACAGATACGCAGTATTTT	CASSMTGGLYLHSTDTQYF
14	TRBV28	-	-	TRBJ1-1	TGTGCCAGCAGTTTAAAGGGAATGAACACTGAAGCTTTCTTT	CASSLKGMNTEAFF
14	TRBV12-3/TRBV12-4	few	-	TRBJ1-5	TGTGCCAGCAGTTCCGACAGGAGCAATCAGCCCCAGCATTTT	CASSSDRSNQPQHF
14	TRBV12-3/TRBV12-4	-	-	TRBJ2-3	TGTGCCAGCAGAGGGGGACTGAGCACAGATACGCAGTATTTT	CASRGGLSTDTQYF
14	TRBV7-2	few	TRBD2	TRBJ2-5	TGTGCCAGCAGCTTCCAAGCGGGGCAAGAGACCCAGTACTTC	CASSFQAGQETQYF
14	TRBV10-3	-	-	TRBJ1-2	TGTGCCATCCTCTCCCGGGAGGCAGAGGATGGCTACACCTTC	CAILSREAEDGYTF
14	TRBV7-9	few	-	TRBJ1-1	TGTGCCAGCAGCCACCAGACAGTGAACACTGAAGCTTTCTTT	CASSHQTVNTEAFF
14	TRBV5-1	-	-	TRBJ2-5	TGCGCCAGCAGCATGGGACGGATCCAAGAGACCCAGTACTTC	CASSMGRIQETQYF
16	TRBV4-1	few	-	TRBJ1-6	TGCGCCAGCAGCCAAGGATCCGCGAGGAGCAATTCACCCCTCCACTTT	CASSQGSARSNSPLHF
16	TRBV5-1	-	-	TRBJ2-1	TGCGCCAGCAGCTTGGCCGAGGCGGCTCCCAGGGATGAGCAGTTCTTC	CASSLAEAAPRDEQFF
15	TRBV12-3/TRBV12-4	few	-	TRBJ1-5	TGTGCCAGCAGAGCCATGGGGTCGAAGGGTCAGCCCCAGCATTTT	CASRAMGSKGQPQHF
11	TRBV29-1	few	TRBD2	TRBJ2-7	TGCAGCGCCCGAGGCGGGGGCGAGCAGTACTTC	CSARGGGEQYF
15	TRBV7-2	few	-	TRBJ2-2	TGTGCCAGCAGCTTATGGGACTCACGACTCGGGGAGCTGTTTTTT	CASSLWDSRLGELFF
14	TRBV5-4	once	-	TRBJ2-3	TGTGCCAGCAGCTCCAGGGGCGCTGCAGATACGCAGTATTTT	CASSSRGAADTQYF
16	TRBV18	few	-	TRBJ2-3	TGTGCCAGCTCACCCAAGAAAGCGATCGAAACAGATACGCAGTATTTT	CASSPKKAIETDTQYF
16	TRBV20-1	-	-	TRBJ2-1	TGCAGTGCTAGGGCCCTAGGTGGGAATGTCTACAATGAGCAGTTCTTC	CSARALGGNVYNEQFF
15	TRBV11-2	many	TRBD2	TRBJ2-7	TGTGCCAGCAGCTTAGGGCTAGCGGGGGTTTACGAGCAGTACTTC	CASSLGLAGVYEQYF
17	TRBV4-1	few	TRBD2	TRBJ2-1	TGCGCCAGCAGCCAAGTTAATTTAGCGGGAGGGGGCAATGAGCAGTTCTTC	CASSQVNLAGGGNEQFF
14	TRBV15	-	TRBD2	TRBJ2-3	TGTGCCACCAGGGTAGCGGGGGGGCCAGATACGCAGTATTTT	CATRVAGGPDTQYF
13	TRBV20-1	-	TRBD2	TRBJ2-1	TGCAGTGGGACGACTAGCGCATACAATGAGCAGTTCTTC	CSGTTSAYNEQFF
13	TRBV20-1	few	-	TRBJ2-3	TGCAGTGCTAGATCCCGACGGACAGATACGCAGTATTTT	CSARSRRTDTQYF
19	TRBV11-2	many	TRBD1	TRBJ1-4	TGTGCCAGCAGCTTAGTGTTCTCTGGACAGGGAACCGCGGGGGAAAAACTGTTTTTT	CASSLVFSGQGTAGEKLFF
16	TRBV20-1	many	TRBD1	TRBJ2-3	TGCAGTGCTAGAGACCCAACAGGGGGCGCGGGGGTTACGCAGTATTTT	CSARDPTGGAGVTQYF
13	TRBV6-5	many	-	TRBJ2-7	TGTGCCAGCAGTTACTCGAAAGGGTCCGAGCAGTACTTC	CASSYSKGSEQYF
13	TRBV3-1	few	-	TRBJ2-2	TGTGCCAGCAGCCAATCCCACACCGGGGAGCTGTTTTTT	CASSQSHTGELFF
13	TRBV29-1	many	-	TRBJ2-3	TGCAGCATTCGGGAGAACGCAGCAGATACGCAGTATTTT	CSIRENAADTQYF
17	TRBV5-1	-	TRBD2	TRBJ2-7	TGCGCCAGCAGCTTGACCACCGGGACTAGCGGCACCTACGAGCAGTACTTC	CASSLTTGTSGTYEQYF
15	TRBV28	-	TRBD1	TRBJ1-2	TGTGCCAGCAGTACCACAGGGGGCAGTGACTATGGCTACACCTTC	CASSTTGGSDYGYTF
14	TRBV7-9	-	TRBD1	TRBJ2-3	TGTGCCAGCAGCTGGACAGGCCGCACAGATATGCAGTATTTT	CASSWTGRTDMQYF
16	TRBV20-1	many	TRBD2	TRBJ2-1	TGCAGTGCTAGAAGGAGTAGCGGGCCACTTTTCAATGAGCAGTTCTTC	CSARRSSGPLFNEQFF
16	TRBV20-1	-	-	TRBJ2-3	TGCAGTGCTAGGCCTAGGGGAATTCCAAGCACAGATACGCAGTATTTT	CSARPRGIPSTDTQYF
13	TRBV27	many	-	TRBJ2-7	TGTGCCAGCAGTTTATCGTCCGAGTACGAGCAGTACTTC	CASSLSSEYEQYF
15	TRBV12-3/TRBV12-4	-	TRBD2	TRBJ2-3	TGTGCCAGCAGTGGTCGCGGGGGTCTAGGAGATACGCAGTATTTT	CASSGRGGLGDTQYF
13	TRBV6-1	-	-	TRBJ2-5	TGTGCCAGTCGTTTCGCAGGAGAGAAGACCCAGTACTTC	CASRFAGEKTQYF
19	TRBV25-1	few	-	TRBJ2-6	TGTGCCAGCAGTGAATTGGGGGACTCGGCTTACTCTGGGGCCAACGTCCTGACTTTC	CASSELGDSAYSGANVLTF
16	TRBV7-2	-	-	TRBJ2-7	TGTGCCAGCAGCTTAGAGCCCACAGTGAAGCTGGACGAGCAGTACTTC	CASSLEPTVKLDEQYF
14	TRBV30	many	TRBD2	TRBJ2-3	TGTGCCTGGAGTGGGGTAGCGGGAGCCGATACGCAGTATTTT	CAWSGVAGADTQYF
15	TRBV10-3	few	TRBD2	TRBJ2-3	TGTGCCATCAGCAAGACTAGCGGGGGGGCAGATACGCAGTATTTT	CAISKTSGGADTQYF
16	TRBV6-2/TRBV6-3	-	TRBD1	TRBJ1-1	TGTGCCAGCAGCTACATCCCGGGACAGGGGTACACTGAAGCTTTCTTT	CASSYIPGQGYTEAFF